Presented here are 18 T cell receptor beta chains from one specimen sequenced in a study of T cells after yellow fever vaccination. TCRdb independently ran MiXCR on the 5' RACE reads; one entry per CDR3 protein. The profile shows about 140,000 distinct CDR3 sequences, about 7.7% of them singletons. Here the sequenced sample was CD4+ T cells sorted from PBMCs, taken 5 days after the yellow fever booster vaccination. Receptors were obtained from a man younger than 40 who received the YFV17D yellow fever vaccine.

This chain uses TRBV20-1 with TRBJ2-1, with 9 bases aligning to TRBD2. The length of the CDR3 is 17 residues. The junction had 14 bases not matched to a gene; V was cut back by 5 bases and J by 3 bases. Germline V lookup: CDR1 DFQATT, CDR2 SNEGSKA (reference sequence). The CDR3 reads CSAVGLSGRLDYNEQFF. As DNA, the CDR3 is TGCAGTGCTGTGGGACTTAGCGGGAGACTCGACTACAATGAGCAGTTCTTC.

This clonotype was found many times. V is TRBV30 and J is TRBJ2-1, with 9 bases fitting TRBD2. There are 13 residues in the CDR3. CDR1 is GTSNPN and CDR2 is SVGIG in the germline V gene (reference sequence). The V segment lost 4 bases and the J segment 7 bases; nucleotides outside the gene matches: 5. As DNA, the CDR3 is TGTGCCTGGATAGCGGGAGTAGGGAATGAGCAGTTCTTC. Protein product: CAWIAGVGNEQFF.

This clonotype was detected ten times or more. The chain combines TRBV25-1 with TRBJ2-1; 10 bases line up with TRBD1. This CDR3 region has 13 residues. The germline V gene encodes CDR1 MGHDK and CDR2 SYGVNS. The trim removed 7 bases at V and 5 bases at J, leaving 2 bases unmatched. The CDR3 loop reads CASTGTGDNEQFF. DNA of the CDR3: TGTGCCAGCACCGGGACAGGGGACAATGAGCAGTTCTTC.

This clonotype was recorded at least ten times. The genes are TRBV12-3 or TRBV12-4 and TRBJ2-7, with D possibly matching TRBD2 (6 bases). The CDR3 runs 14 residues. V lost 1 base and J 4 bases, leaving 11 bases between the germline ends. Here the CDR3 DNA reads TGTGCCAGCAGTTTAGGGACTAAGGGGTACGAGCAGTACTTC. This sequence encodes CASSLGTKGYEQYF.

The chain joins TRBV14 to TRBJ2-5; D tentatively fits TRBD1 or TRBD2 (5 bases each). Deletions cut 2 bases from V and 5 bases from J, with 12 bases between. This CDR3 is 14 amino acids long. Germline V CDR1 and CDR2: SGHDN, FVKESK. The CDR3 DNA sequence: TGTGCCAGCAGCCAACCAGGGACCGCCGAGACCCAGTACTTC. Residues: CASSQPGTAETQYF.

This clonotype has a count of ten or more. The chain combines TRBV4-2 with TRBJ2-7; 7 nucleotides agree with TRBD2. The J segment lost 2 bases and the V segment lost 0 bases, leaving 7 bases of the junction unmatched. The CDR3 covers 16 residues. Germline assignment: CDR1 LGHNA and CDR2 YNFKEQ. The CDR3 nucleotides read TGTGCCAGCAGCCAAGATTTGTCGGGAGGCACCTACGAGCAGTACTTC. Protein product: CASSQDLSGGTYEQYF.

The sample holds many counts of this clonotype. J is TRBJ2-7 and V is TRBV6-6, with D unresolved. Germline V gene lookup returns CDR1 MNHNY and CDR2 SVGAGI (reference sequence). With 6 bases removed from V and 3 bases from J, the gap between germline ends came to 12 bases. The CDR3 consists of 13 residues. In DNA, the CDR3 is TGTGCCAGCAGCTTTGCGGAGCTCTACGAGCAGTACTTC. Amino acid sequence: CASSFAELYEQYF.

This clonotype was recorded at least ten times. Likely a read error: the CDR3 ends without its conserved phenylalanine or tryptophan. The DNA is left out, because the CDR3 cannot be placed on it with certainty; the CDR3 is given as TCRdb lists it. The CDR3 sequence is CASTLLLAGAPQI. The J gene is TRBJ2-7, the V gene TRBV7-2; the table's TRBD1 call for D was not verified on the DNA. The CDR3 numbers 13 amino acids, ends counted. Looked up from germline, CDR1 is SGHTA and CDR2 is FQGNSA.

This clonotype occurred a few times. The chain uses TRBV5-5 and TRBJ1-4; D unclear. Germline V CDR1 and CDR2: SGHKS, YYEKEE (reference sequence). V lost 7 bases to trimming and J lost 0 bases, with 7 bases between them. The CDR3 totals 13 residues. CDR3 coding DNA: TGTGCCAGCGAAGTTGCAACTAATGAAAAACTGTTTTTT. Its protein is CASEVATNEKLFF.

This clonotype has a count of ten or more. The V and J genes are TRBV29-1 and TRBJ2-5; TRBD1 agrees at 9 bases. Per the germline V gene, CDR1 is SQVTM and CDR2 is ANQGSEA. The V and J ends lost 3 bases and 2 bases, in that order; junction bases with no gene match: 4. CDR3 length: 14 amino acids. As DNA, the CDR3 is TGCAGCGTTGACCGACAGGGGGGACAAGAGACCCAGTACTTC. Translation gives CSVDRQGGQETQYF.

This clonotype showed up many times. The chain carries TRBV29-1 and TRBJ2-2, with a possible D match to TRBD1 (6 bases). The V gene lost 4 bases and the J gene lost 7 bases, with 13 bases spanning the gap. This CDR3 is 13 amino acids long. Per germline, CDR1 SQVTM and CDR2 ANQGSEA. CDR3 residues: CSVVRTGIGELFF. CDR3 nucleotide sequence: TGCAGCGTTGTCCGAACAGGGATCGGGGAGCTGTTTTTT.

Many counts were recorded for this clonotype. V usage is TRBV5-1 and J usage is TRBJ1-4, with 10 positions matching TRBD1. CDR1 is SGHRS and CDR2 is YFSETQ in the germline V gene. With V trimmed by 4 bases and J by 8 bases, 8 bases remained unmatched. This CDR3 region has 15 residues. The CDR3 loop reads CASSPGQGLGEKLFF. The CDR3 coding sequence is TGCGCCAGCAGCCCGGGACAGGGGTTAGGAGAAAAACTGTTTTTT.

This clonotype was counted at least ten times. The chain combines TRBV19 with TRBJ2-7; TRBD2 agrees at 7 bases. Trimming at V came to 6 bases and at J to 2 bases, leaving 10 bases not matched to a gene. The V gene's germline CDR1 is LNHDA and CDR2 SQIVND (reference sequence). The CDR3 runs 15 residues. CDR3 nucleotides: TGTGCCAGTAGCCAACTGGGAGGGGTTCCCTACGAGCAGTACTTC. Translating it yields CASSQLGGVPYEQYF.

A note on this clonotype: A much larger clone differs from this one at a single base, so this may be a read error. The CDR3 coding sequence is TGCAGCGTTGAAGTAGCGGGCACAAATACGCAGTATTTT. This encodes CSVEVAGTNTQYF. The J gene is TRBJ2-3, the V gene TRBV29-1; 7 nucleotides align to TRBD2. Germline V lookup: CDR1 SQVTM, CDR2 ANQGSEA. The CDR3 sequence is 13 residues long.

This clonotype was observed many times. As DNA, the CDR3 is TGTGCCAGCAGCTTTGGGCAGGGGCGGGAGACCCAGTACTTC. Protein: CASSFGQGRETQYF. This chain joins TRBV7-2 and TRBJ2-5; TRBD1 is a possible D gene (6 bases). From germline, CDR1 is SGHTA and CDR2 FQGNSA. The V end lost 3 bases, the J end lost 5 bases, and 13 bases lay between the germline ends. The CDR3 spans 14 residues.

This clonotype was counted ten times or more. This chain links TRBV10-3 with TRBJ1-5; no reliable D call. This CDR3 spans 13 amino acids. V dropped 7 bases and J dropped 7 bases, with 14 bases sitting between them. The germline V gene has CDR1 ENHRY and CDR2 SYGVKD. The CDR3 reads CAINSGGRQPQHF. For the CDR3, the DNA is TGTGCCATCAACTCGGGAGGGCGGCAGCCCCAGCATTTT.

This chain uses TRBV5-4 with TRBJ2-1, with D unresolved. The germline V gene encodes CDR1 SGHNT and CDR2 YYREEE (reference sequence). Trimming cost V 0 bases and J 6 bases, with 13 bases left between them. This CDR3 is built from 15 residues. The CDR3 loop reads CASSLVASQRNEQFF. The CDR3 coding sequence is TGTGCCAGCAGCTTGGTGGCTAGTCAACGCAATGAGCAGTTCTTC.

This clonotype has ten or more counts. The genes are TRBV7-8 and TRBJ2-5, with D possibly matching TRBD2 (5 bases). The germline V gene encodes CDR1 SGHVS and CDR2 FQNEAQ. The V end lost 8 bases, the J end lost 7 bases, and 14 bases lay between the germline ends. This CDR3 has 12 amino acids. CDR3 bases: TGTGCCAGCCTAGCAAGGCGAGGGACCCAGTACTTC. It yields the protein CASLARRGTQYF. Using reference TRBV7-8 and TRBJ2-5 for the parts outside the CDR3, the full variable domain is GAGVSQSPRYKVAKRGQDVALRCDPISGHVSLFWYQQALGQGPEFLTYFQNEAQLDKSGLPSDRFFAERPEGSVSTLKIQRTQQEDSAVYLCASLARRGTQYFGPGTRLLVL.